Listed here are 16 T cell receptor beta chains from one sample, sequenced in a study of regulatory T cells in long-lasting Graves disease. The time point is: newly diagnosed GD, antithyroid drugs for less than 3 months. RNA from PBMCs was the source of the TCR library. iRepertoire HTBI primers and Arm-PCR of CDR3 regions built TCR beta libraries. In TCRdb, the multiplex PCR reads were re-called with MiXCR into one record per CDR3 protein. The repertoire includes some 460,000 distinct CDR3 sequences, around 15% of them detected once, and approximately 12% sits in the top ten. This same sample was also part of a study on T cells in Graves' hyperthyroidism and ophthalmopathy.

Here the sequenced sample was peripheral blood mononuclear cells (PBMCs), taken at new diagnosis, from a patient treated with antithyroid drugs. The receptors originated from a man in his forties or fifties with Graves disease.

This clonotype showed up many times. The V call is TRBV12-3 or TRBV12-4, the J call TRBJ1-2, with a possible D match to TRBD1 (5 bases). V was cut by 4 bases and J by 3 bases, with 12 bases left in between. There are 14 residues in the CDR3. DNA for the CDR3: TGTGCCAGCAGTTCCTTGGAGGGGTACTATGGCTACACCTTC. Translating it yields CASSSLEGYYGYTF.

This clonotype was seen ten or more times. The chain carries TRBV27 and TRBJ1-1, with 7 bases that match TRBD1. The V gene's germline CDR1 is MNHEY and CDR2 SMNVEV (reference sequence). The V gene end was trimmed by 1 base and the J gene end by 4 bases; junction bases not matched to a gene: 3. The CDR3 is 14 amino acids. CDR3 loop: CASSLLGDSTEAFF. The CDR3 DNA reads TGTGCCAGCAGTTTATTAGGGGACAGCACTGAAGCTTTCTTT.

This clonotype was seen a few times. The CDR3 DNA follows: TGCAGCGTTGAGCCCGGGGACAGGGGGGCGGGCGAGCAGTACTTC. It encodes CSVEPGDRGAGEQYF. The chain has TRBV29-1 and TRBJ2-7, with 11 bases aligning to TRBD1. The V gene's germline CDR1 is SQVTM and CDR2 ANQGSEA. This CDR3 has 15 amino acids. Unmatched junction bases numbered 10, after V lost 3 bases and J lost 6 bases.

This clonotype was detected once. V gene TRBV3-1 combines with J gene TRBJ1-5; D may be TRBD1 (5 bases). The CDR3 runs 14 residues. Germline CDR1 is LGHDT and CDR2 is YNNKEL (reference sequence). V shed 5 bases and J shed 1 base, with 9 bases lying between them. CDR3 sequence: CASSGWGSNQPQHF. The CDR3 bases are TGTGCCAGCAGCGGCTGGGGGAGCAATCAGCCCCAGCATTTT.

In this sample, this clonotype turned up many times. The CDR3 coding sequence is TGTGCCAGCAGTGAAATAGGCAGGGGTCCTCGCTACGAGCAGTACTTC. Translation: CASSEIGRGPRYEQYF. The genes are TRBV6-1 and TRBJ2-7; D perhaps matches TRBD1 (6 bases). The CDR3 length is 16 residues. Germline CDR1 MNHNS, CDR2 SASEGT. Trimming stripped 2 bases from V and 3 bases from J, with 17 bases between.

This clonotype was seen at least ten times. The chain combines TRBV12-3 or TRBV12-4 with TRBJ1-4, with 7 nucleotides matching TRBD1. With 3 bases clipped from V and 11 bases from J, the junction kept 3 bases outside the gene matches. This CDR3 spans 12 amino acids. The CDR3 reads CASSFGQDKLFF. CDR3 nucleotides: TGTGCCAGCAGTTTCGGACAGGATAAACTGTTTTTT.

This clonotype has a handful of counts. V is TRBV27 and J is TRBJ2-1, with a possible D match to TRBD1 (5 bases). CDR3 size: 14 residues. The V gene's germline CDR1 is MNHEY and CDR2 SMNVEV (reference sequence). Trimming took 4 bases from V and 7 from J, leaving 14 bases between them. CDR3 bases: TGTGCCAGCAGTTACGAAGGGGTGATAAATGAGCAGTTCTTC. This translates into CASSYEGVINEQFF.

This clonotype has ten or more counts. The chain has TRBV3-1 and TRBJ2-7; 7 bases align to TRBD2. Germline assignment: CDR1 LGHDT and CDR2 YNNKEL (reference sequence). The CDR3 totals 14 residues. J gave up 3 bases and V 2 bases, and 4 bases lay outside the gene matches. The CDR3 DNA sequence: TGTGCCAGCAGCCAATTGGGACTAAGCTACGAGCAGTACTTC. It specifies CASSQLGLSYEQYF.

In this sample, this clonotype turned up a few times. The J gene is TRBJ2-5, the V gene TRBV5-1, with D possibly being TRBD2 (5 bases). The V gene's germline CDR1 is SGHRS and CDR2 YFSETQ. Deletions cut 0 bases from V and 5 bases from J, with 14 bases between. This CDR3 region has 15 residues. CDR3 in amino acids: CASSLGSGARETQYF. The CDR3 DNA follows: TGCGCCAGCAGCTTGGGCAGCGGTGCGCGGGAGACCCAGTACTTC.

The sample holds a few counts of this clonotype. This rearrangement joins TRBV5-1 to TRBJ2-1; tentative D call: TRBD1 (6 bases). There are 15 residues in the CDR3. V lost 0 bases to trimming and J lost 4 bases, with 11 bases between them. The germline V gene has CDR1 SGHRS and CDR2 YFSETQ. CDR3 region: CASSLVGHGYNEQFF. In nucleotides, the CDR3 is TGCGCCAGCAGCTTGGTGGGACACGGATACAATGAGCAGTTCTTC.

In its sample, this clonotype was seen many times. This sequence joins TRBV20-1 and TRBJ2-7; 8 nucleotides match TRBD2. V lost 3 bases to trimming and J lost 6 bases; unmatched junction nucleotides: 10. Per the germline V gene, CDR1 is DFQATT and CDR2 is SNEGSKA (reference sequence). This CDR3 spans 14 amino acids. CDR3 in DNA: TGCAGTGCTAGGACCCCCCGGGAGGGGGGCGAGCAGTACTTC. Amino acids: CSARTPREGGEQYF.

This clonotype was counted at least ten times. This chain joins TRBV5-1 and TRBJ1-2, with D possibly being TRBD1 (5 bases). The V gene's germline CDR1 is SGHRS and CDR2 YFSETQ. There are 13 residues in the CDR3. Trimming shortened V by 0 bases and J by 8 bases, and 11 bases separated the two germline ends. The CDR3 DNA sequence: TGCGCCAGCAGCTTGGGGGGGAGCGACGGCTACACCTTC. This sequence encodes CASSLGGSDGYTF.

This clonotype was observed many times. The gene calls are TRBV28 and TRBJ2-7, with D possibly called TRBD1 or TRBD2 (6 bases each). The CDR3 is 14 residues long. Looked up from germline, CDR1 is MDHEN and CDR2 is SYDVKM. Trimming stripped 6 bases from V and 2 bases from J, with 14 bases between. CDR3 in DNA: TGTGCCAGCAGACTGAGGGGGGATACCTACGAGCAGTACTTC. Its protein product is CASRLRGDTYEQYF.

This clonotype was seen repeatedly, ten times or more. The DNA of the CDR3 is TGCAGTGCTAGAGACCTACAGGGGAGTACTGAAGCTTTCTTT. Its translation: CSARDLQGSTEAFF. This chain links TRBV20-1 with TRBJ1-1; 7 positions agree with TRBD1. CDR3 length: 14 amino acids. Germline V gives CDR1 DFQATT, CDR2 SNEGSKA (reference sequence). J was trimmed by 5 bases and V by 0 bases; bases with no gene match: 6.

This clonotype was seen a few times. The J gene is TRBJ2-5, the V gene TRBV3-1, with TRBD2 as a possible D gene (5 bases). The length of the CDR3 is 15 residues. Trimming took off 4 bases at V and 2 bases at J, with 14 bases between the two ends. Germline CDR1 reads LGHDT; CDR2 reads YNNKEL (reference sequence). Written as DNA, the CDR3 is TGTGCCAGCAGCCCCCCACTAGACGGGCAAGAGACCCAGTACTTC. Its protein product is CASSPPLDGQETQYF.

V and J are TRBV9 and TRBJ1-6, with D uncertain. The germline V gene encodes CDR1 SGDLS and CDR2 YYNGEE. The CDR3 is 14 amino acids. V was pared by 2 bases and J by 10 bases, with 13 bases between. The CDR3: CASSVKSSGSPLHF. In DNA, the CDR3 is TGTGCCAGCAGCGTTAAGTCGTCAGGATCACCCCTCCACTTT. The full variable domain, its missing parts supplied by reference TRBV9 and TRBJ1-6, is DSGVTQTPKHLITATGQRVTLRCSPRSGDLSVYWYQQSLDQGLQFLIQYYNGEERAKGNILERFSAQQFPDLHSELNLSSLELGDSALYFCASSVKSSGSPLHFGNGTRLTVT.